This TCR beta chain is drawn from a study of blood T cell repertoires in COVID-19. Overall study context: Sites in the United States, Italy and Spain provided acute and convalescent COVID-19 samples.

Germline lookup yields CDR1 SGHRS and CDR2 YFSETQ. V dropped 4 bases and J dropped 6; count of bases not matched to a gene: 4. The CDR3 runs to 14 residues. Authors' analysis steps: Scientists estimated how many nucleated cells there were by amplifying reference gene primers. Data came from immunoSEQ multiplex PCR; TCRdb stores just in-frame clones and leaves some out. The D gene and trimming were derived from the DNA, and the V and J assignments and clone size from that table. In the table there are about 120,000 clones, about 90% of which are singletons. J is TRBJ1-6 and V is TRBV5-1; 7 bases line up with TRBD1. This receptor was obtained from a woman in her 70s with acute or convalescent COVID-19. Material for sequencing was peripheral blood. CDR3: CASSTGTVNSPLHF. The CDR3 bases are TGCGCCAGCAGCACCGGGACAGTTAATTCACCCCTCCACTTT.